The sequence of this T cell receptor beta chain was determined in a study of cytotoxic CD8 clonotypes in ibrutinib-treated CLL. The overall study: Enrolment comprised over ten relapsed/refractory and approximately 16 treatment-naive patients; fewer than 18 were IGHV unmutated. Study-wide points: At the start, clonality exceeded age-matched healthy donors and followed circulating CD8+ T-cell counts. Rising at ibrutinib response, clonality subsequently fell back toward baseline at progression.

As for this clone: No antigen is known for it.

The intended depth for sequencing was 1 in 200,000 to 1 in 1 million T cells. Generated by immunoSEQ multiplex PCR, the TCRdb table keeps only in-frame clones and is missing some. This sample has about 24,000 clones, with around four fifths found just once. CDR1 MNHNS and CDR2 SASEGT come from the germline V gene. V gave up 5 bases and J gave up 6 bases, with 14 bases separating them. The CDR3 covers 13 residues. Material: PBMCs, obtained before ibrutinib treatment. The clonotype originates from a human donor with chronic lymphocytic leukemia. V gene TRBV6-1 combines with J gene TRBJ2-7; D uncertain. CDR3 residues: CASSLGAPREQYF. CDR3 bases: TGTGCCAGCAGTTTGGGTGCTCCTCGCGAGCAGTACTTC.